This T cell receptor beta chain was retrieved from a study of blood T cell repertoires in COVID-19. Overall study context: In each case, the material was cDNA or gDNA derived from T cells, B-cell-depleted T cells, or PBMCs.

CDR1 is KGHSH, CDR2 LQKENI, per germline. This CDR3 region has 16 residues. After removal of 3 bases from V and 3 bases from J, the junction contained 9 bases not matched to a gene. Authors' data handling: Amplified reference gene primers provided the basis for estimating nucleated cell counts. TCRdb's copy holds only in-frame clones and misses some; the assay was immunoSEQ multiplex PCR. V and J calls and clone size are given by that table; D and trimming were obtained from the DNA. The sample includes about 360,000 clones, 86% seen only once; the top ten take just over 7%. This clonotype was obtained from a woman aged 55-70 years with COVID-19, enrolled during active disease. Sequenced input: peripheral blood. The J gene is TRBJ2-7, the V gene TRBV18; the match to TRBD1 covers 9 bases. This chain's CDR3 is CASSPLLGQGSYEQYF. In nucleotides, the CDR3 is TGTGCCAGCTCACCGCTTCTGGGACAGGGAAGCTACGAGCAGTACTTC.